The TCR beta chain under discussion was sequenced for a study of T-cell reconstitution after alpha-beta-depleted transplantation in children. General study findings and limits: Some patients' high day-60 TCRbeta diversity was traced to surviving recipient T cells and thymic progenitors. T-cell counts and diversity were attributed mostly to newly produced T cells one year after transplant. Alpha-beta T cells about two months after transplant reportedly derived from several hundred expanded graft clones.

Per the germline V gene, CDR1 is SNHLY and CDR2 is FYNNEI. Trimming cost V 6 bases and J 6 bases, with 9 bases left between them. The CDR3 consists of 12 residues. Using unique molecular identifiers, the investigators prepared the TCRbeta library. TCRdb re-called the PCR reads with MiXCR, one entry per CDR3 protein. The repertoire holds tens of thousands of distinct CDR3 sequences, with about 5.7% as singletons. This clonotype showed up just a few times. The target antigen is unknown. V gene TRBV2 combines with J gene TRBJ2-1; D is tentatively TRBD1 or TRBD2 (5 bases each). The sequencing used PBMCs, mostly from graft donor cells, collected 60 days after TCRalphabeta/CD19-depleted stem cell transplant. This clonotype originated in a female patient aged 2-9 years who had a stem cell transplant for aplastic anemia, so the T cells may come from the graft donor. CDR3 sequence (DNA): TGTGCCAGCAGGGGGGTGGCCAATGAGCAGTTCTTC. Encoded protein: CASRGVANEQFF.